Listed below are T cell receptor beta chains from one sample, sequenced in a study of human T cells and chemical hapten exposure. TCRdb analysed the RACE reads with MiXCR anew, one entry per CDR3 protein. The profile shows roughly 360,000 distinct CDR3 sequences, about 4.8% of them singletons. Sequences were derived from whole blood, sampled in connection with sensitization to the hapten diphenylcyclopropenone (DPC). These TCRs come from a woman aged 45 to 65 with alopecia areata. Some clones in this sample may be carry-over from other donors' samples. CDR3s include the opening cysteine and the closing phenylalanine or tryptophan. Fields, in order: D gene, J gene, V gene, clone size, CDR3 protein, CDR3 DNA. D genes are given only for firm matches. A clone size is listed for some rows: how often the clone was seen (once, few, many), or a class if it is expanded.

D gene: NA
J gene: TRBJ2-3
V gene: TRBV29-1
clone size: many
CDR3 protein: CSPRMGTDTQYF
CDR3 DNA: TGCAGCCCCCGGATGGGCACAGATACGCAGTATTTT

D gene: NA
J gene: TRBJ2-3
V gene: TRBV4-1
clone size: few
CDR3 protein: CASSPLGIAGTDTQYF
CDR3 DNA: TGCGCCAGCAGCCCTCTGGGAATAGCCGGCACAGATACGCAGTATTTT

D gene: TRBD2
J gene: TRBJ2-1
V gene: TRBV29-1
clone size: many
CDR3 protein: CSAPTSGRSSYNEQFF
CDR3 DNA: TGCAGCGCGCCGACTAGCGGGAGGTCCTCCTACAATGAGCAGTTCTTC

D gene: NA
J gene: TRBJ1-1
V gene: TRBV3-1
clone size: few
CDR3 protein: CASSTLRTAYTEAFF
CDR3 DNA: TGTGCCAGCAGCACGCTACGGACAGCTTACACTGAAGCTTTCTTT

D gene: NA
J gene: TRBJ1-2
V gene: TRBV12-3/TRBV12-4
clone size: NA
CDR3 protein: CASSLSQGINYGYTF
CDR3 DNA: TGTGCCAGCAGCCTGTCACAGGGAATAAACTATGGCTACACCTTC

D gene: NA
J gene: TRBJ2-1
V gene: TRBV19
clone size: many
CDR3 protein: CASSPSLHEQFF
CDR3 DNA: TGTGCCAGTAGTCCTAGTCTGCATGAGCAGTTCTTC

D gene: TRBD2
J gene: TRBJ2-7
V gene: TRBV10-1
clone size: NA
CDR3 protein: CASSESGLPHSYEQYF
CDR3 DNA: TGCGCCAGCAGTGAGTCGGGACTACCTCACTCCTACGAGCAGTACTTC

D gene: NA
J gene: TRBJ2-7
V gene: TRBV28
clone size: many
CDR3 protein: CASSPAQGGYEQYF
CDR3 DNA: TGTGCCAGCAGCCCCGCCCAGGGGGGGTACGAGCAGTACTTC

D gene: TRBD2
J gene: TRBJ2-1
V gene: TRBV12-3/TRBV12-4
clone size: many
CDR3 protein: CATRVAGGFYNEQFF
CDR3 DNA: TGTGCCACCCGGGTAGCGGGAGGGTTCTACAATGAGCAGTTCTTC

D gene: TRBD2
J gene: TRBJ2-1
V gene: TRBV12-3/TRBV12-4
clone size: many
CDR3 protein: CASSLLAGAYNEQFF
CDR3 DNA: TGTGCCAGCAGCCTCCTAGCGGGGGCCTACAATGAGCAGTTCTTC